This T cell receptor (beta chain) was obtained from a study of B cell selection in AIRE deficiency. Methods used by the authors: Around 50,000 patient and around 100,000 healthy donor TCRbeta sequences came from Tregs. Here immunoSEQ multiplex PCR was the method, and the copy in TCRdb shows in-frame clones only, minus some. Clonal size and the V and J genes are those of that table, whereas D and trimming came from the DNA. The sample yields 20,000 or so clones, 80% to 95% seen once. Regulatory T cells were sorted as CD4+CD25hiCD127low/negative. This clone was counted a single time. The clonotype was recovered from a human donor in good health. The sequencing sample was made of CD4+CD25+ Tregs sorted from PBMCs.

This CDR3 reads CASSMRRQANEKLFF. The CDR3 bases are TGTGCCAGTAGTATGAGACGGCAGGCGAATGAAAAACTGTTTTTT. The rearrangement uses TRBV19 and TRBJ1-4, with D uncertain. Looked up from germline, CDR1 is LNHDA and CDR2 is SQIVND (reference sequence). V was clipped by 3 bases and J by 5 bases, with 13 bases between them. The CDR3 is 15 amino acids.